These T cell receptor beta chains were read from a single sample in a study of shared clonotypes between healthy human individuals. Sequencing used immunoSEQ multiplex PCR; TCRdb keeps in-frame clones, though not all of them. This table has some 1.5 million clones, 95% to 99% appearing once. Input material: naive CD4+ T cells sorted from blood. These receptors originate from a man aged 25-45 years in good health. The CDR3 runs from the conserved cysteine through the conserved F or W. Each record gives: V gene, clone size, J gene, CDR3 protein. Only some rows state a clone size, as once, few, many or a class for expanded clones.

TRBV7-2	.	TRBJ1-3	CASTLQGVVSGNTIYF
TRBV2	once	TRBJ1-3	CASGVDSGNTIYF
TRBV6-5	.	TRBJ2-3	CASSYTSGKTDTQYF
TRBV28	.	TRBJ2-7	CASSQPGQGFFYEQYF
TRBV27	once	TRBJ2-1	CASSARASGSRDEQFF
TRBV10-2	.	TRBJ1-5	CASRFPQHF
TRBV28	.	TRBJ2-1	CASSRQRGEQFF
TRBV7-2	.	TRBJ2-7	CASRLGVSTEQYF
TRBV28	.	TRBJ1-1	CASRRDRGPLNTEAFF
TRBV2	.	TRBJ2-7	CASRPNRYEQYF
TRBV28	.	TRBJ1-1	CASSLAGLTEAFF
TRBV7-9	.	TRBJ2-3	CASSLVNRGPKSTDTQYF
TRBV5-1	.	TRBJ1-2	CASSLEVSYGYTF
TRBV6-5	.	TRBJ2-7	CASSFTGNYEQYF
TRBV4-1	.	TRBJ2-7	CASSQTRTSGSYEQYF
TRBV5-4	.	TRBJ2-7	CASSVGFNEQYF
TRBV7-2	.	TRBJ2-3	CASSPWGGSSTDTQYF
TRBV28	.	TRBJ2-7	CASSSVGTGNSYEQYF
TRBV14	.	TRBJ1-2	CASSHRVGWNYGYTF
TRBV11-2	.	TRBJ2-2	CASSEGANTGELFF
TRBV18	.	TRBJ2-7	CASSQDRTNYEQYF
TRBV30	.	TRBJ2-7	CAWSVFGRISDEQYF